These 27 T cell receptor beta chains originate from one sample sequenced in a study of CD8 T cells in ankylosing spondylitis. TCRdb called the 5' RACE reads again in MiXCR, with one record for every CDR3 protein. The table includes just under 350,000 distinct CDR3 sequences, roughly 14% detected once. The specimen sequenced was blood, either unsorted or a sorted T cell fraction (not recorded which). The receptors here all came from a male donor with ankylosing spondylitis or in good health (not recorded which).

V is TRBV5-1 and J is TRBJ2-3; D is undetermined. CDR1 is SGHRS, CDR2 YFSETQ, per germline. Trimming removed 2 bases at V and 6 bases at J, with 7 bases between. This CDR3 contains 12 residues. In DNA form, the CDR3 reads TGCGCCAGCAGCTTCGTGTCCGATACGCAGTATTTT. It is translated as CASSFVSDTQYF.

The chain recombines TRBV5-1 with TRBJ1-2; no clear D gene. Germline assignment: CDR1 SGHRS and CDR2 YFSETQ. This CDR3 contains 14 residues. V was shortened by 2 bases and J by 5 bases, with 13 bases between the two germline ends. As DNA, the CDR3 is TGCGCCAGCAGCTTCCAGCCAGAGGATTATGGCTACACCTTC. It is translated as CASSFQPEDYGYTF.

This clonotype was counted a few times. The CDR3 coding sequence is TGTGCCAGCAGCGTAGGAGTCAAGGATACGCAGTATTTT. This translates into CASSVGVKDTQYF. The V call is TRBV9, the J call TRBJ2-3; D uncertain. The germline V gene has CDR1 SGDLS and CDR2 YYNGEE. Trimming shortened V by 0 bases and J by 6 bases, and 8 bases separated the two germline ends. The CDR3 runs to 13 residues.

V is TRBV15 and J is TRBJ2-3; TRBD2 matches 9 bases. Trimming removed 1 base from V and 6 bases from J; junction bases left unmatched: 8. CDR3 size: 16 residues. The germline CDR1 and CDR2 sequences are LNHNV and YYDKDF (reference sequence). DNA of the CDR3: TGTGCCACCAGCAGAGGGAGGCGGGGGGGCGTGGATACGCAGTATTTT. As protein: CATSRGRRGGVDTQYF. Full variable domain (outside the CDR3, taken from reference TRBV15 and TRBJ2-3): DAMVIQNPRYQVTQFGKPVTLSCSQTLNHNVMYWYQQKSSQAPKLLFHYYDKDFNNEADTPDNFQSRRPNTSFCFLDIRSPGLGDTAMYLCATSRGRRGGVDTQYFGPGTRLTVL.

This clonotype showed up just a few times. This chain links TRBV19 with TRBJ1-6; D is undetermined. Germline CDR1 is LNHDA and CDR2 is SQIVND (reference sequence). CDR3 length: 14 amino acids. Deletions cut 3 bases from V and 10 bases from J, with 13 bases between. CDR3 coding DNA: TGTGCCAGTAGTATTAACAGCGAGAGCTCACCCCTCCACTTT. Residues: CASSINSESSPLHF.

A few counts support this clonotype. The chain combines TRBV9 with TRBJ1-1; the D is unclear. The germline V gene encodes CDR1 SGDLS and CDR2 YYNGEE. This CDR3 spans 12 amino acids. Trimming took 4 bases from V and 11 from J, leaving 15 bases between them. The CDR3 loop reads CASSPPPTGAFF. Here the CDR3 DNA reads TGTGCCAGCAGCCCCCCACCCACGGGGGCTTTCTTT. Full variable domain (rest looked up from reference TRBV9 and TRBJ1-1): DSGVTQTPKHLITATGQRVTLRCSPRSGDLSVYWYQQSLDQGLQFLIQYYNGEERAKGNILERFSAQQFPDLHSELNLSSLELGDSALYFCASSPPPTGAFFGQGTRLTVV.

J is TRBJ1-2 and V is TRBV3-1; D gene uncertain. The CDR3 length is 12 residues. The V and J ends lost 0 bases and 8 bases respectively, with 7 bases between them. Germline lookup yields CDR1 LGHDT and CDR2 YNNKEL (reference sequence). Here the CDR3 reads CASSQDSEGYTF. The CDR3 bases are TGTGCCAGCAGCCAAGATTCGGAAGGCTACACCTTC. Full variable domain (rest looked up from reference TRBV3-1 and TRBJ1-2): DTAVSQTPKYLVTQMGNDKSIKCEQNLGHDTMYWYKQDSKKFLKIMFSYNNKELIINETVPNRFSPKSPDKAHLNLHINSLELGDSAVYFCASSQDSEGYTFGSGTRLTVV.

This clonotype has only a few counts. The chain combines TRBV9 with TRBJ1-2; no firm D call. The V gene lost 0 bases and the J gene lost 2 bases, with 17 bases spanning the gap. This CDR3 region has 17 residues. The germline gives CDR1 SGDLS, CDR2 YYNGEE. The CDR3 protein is CASSVDDMGIPNYGYTF. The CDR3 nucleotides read TGTGCCAGCAGCGTAGACGACATGGGGATTCCAAACTATGGCTACACCTTC.

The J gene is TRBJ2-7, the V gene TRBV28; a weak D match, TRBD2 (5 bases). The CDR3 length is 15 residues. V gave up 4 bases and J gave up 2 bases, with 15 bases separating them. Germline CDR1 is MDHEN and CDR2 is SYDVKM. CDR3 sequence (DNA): TGTGCCAGCAGTTCTTTCGGGGTGCGGGCCTACGAGCAGTACTTC. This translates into CASSSFGVRAYEQYF. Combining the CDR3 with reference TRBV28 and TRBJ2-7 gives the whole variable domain DVKVTQSSRYLVKRTGEKVFLECVQDMDHENMFWYRQDPGLGLRLIYFSYDVKMKEKGDIPEGYSVSREKKERFSLILESASTNQTSMYLCASSSFGVRAYEQYFGPGTRLTVT.

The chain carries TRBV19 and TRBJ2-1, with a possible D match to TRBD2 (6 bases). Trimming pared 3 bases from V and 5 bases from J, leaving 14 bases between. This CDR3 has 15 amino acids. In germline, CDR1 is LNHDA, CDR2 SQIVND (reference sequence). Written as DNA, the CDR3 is TGTGCCAGTAGTATCCACCAGGAGGGTCACAATGAGCAGTTCTTC. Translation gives CASSIHQEGHNEQFF.

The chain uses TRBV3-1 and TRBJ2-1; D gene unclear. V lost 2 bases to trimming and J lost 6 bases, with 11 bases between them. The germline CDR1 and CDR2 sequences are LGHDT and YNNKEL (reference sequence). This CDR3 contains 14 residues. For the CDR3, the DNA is TGTGCCAGCAGCCAACCGGGCTACCCCAATGAGCAGTTCTTC. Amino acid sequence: CASSQPGYPNEQFF.

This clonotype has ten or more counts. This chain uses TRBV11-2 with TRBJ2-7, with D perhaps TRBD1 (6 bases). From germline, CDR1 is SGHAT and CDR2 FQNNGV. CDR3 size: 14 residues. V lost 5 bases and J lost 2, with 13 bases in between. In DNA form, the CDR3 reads TGTGCCAGCAGCCCGGACAGAGTTGCCTACGAGCAGTACTTC. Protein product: CASSPDRVAYEQYF. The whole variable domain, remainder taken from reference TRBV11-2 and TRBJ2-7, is EAGVAQSPRYKIIEKRQSVAFWCNPISGHATLYWYQQILGQGPKLLIQFQNNGVVDDSQLPKDRFSAERLKGVDSTLKIQPAKLEDSAVYLCASSPDRVAYEQYFGPGTRLTVT.

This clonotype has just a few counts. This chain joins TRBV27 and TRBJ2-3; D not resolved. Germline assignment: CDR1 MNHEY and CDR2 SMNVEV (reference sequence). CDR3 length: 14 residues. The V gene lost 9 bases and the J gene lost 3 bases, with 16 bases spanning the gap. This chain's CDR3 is CASTLRMGTDTQYF. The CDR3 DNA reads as TGTGCCAGTACCCTCCGGATGGGGACAGATACGCAGTATTTT.

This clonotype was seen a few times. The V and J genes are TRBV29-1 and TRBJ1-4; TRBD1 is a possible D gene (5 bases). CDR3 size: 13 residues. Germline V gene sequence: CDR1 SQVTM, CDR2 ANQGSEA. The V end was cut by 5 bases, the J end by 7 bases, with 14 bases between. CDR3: CSVPVGGGEKLFF. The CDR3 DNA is TGCAGCGTTCCGGTGGGGGGTGGTGAAAAACTGTTTTTT.

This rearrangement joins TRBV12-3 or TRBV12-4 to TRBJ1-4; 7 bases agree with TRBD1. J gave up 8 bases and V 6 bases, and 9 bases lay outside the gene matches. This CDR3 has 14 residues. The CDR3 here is CASSLRTGGEKLFF. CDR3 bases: TGTGCCAGCAGCCTCCGGACAGGAGGGGAAAAACTGTTTTTT.

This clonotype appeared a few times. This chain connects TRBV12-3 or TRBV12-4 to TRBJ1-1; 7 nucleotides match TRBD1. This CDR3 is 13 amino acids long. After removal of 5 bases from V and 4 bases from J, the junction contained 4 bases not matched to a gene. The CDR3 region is CASSMDRSTEAFF. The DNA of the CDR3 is TGTGCCAGCAGTATGGACAGGTCCACTGAAGCTTTCTTT.

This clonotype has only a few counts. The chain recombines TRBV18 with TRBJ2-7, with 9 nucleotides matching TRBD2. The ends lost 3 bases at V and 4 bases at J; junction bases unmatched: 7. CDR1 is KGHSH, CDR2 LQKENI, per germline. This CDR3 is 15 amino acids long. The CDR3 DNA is TGTGCCAGCTCACCCCAAAGCGGGGGGAATTACGAGCAGTACTTC. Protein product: CASSPQSGGNYEQYF.

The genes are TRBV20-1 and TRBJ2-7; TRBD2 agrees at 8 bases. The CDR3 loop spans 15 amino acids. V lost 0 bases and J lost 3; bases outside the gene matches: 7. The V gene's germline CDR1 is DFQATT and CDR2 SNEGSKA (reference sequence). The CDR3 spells CSARDTSGRDYEQYF. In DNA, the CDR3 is TGCAGTGCTAGAGACACTAGCGGAAGGGACTACGAGCAGTACTTC.

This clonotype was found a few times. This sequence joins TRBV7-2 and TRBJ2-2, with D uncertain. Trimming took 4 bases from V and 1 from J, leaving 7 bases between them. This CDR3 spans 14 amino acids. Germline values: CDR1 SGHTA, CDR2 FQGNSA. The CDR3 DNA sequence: TGTGCCAGCAGCTCACTGATGAACACCGGGGAGCTGTTTTTT. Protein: CASSSLMNTGELFF.

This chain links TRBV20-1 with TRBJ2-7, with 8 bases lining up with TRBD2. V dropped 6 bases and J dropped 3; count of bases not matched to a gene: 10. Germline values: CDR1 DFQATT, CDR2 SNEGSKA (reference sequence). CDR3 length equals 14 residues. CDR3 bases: TGCAGTGCACGTGCGGGGGGCGCCGGCTACGAGCAGTACTTC. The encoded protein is CSARAGGAGYEQYF.

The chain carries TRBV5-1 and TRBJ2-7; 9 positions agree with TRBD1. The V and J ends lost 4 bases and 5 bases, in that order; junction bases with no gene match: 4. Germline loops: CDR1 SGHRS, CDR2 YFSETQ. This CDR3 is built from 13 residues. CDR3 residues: CASSGQGRNEQYF. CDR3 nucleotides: TGCGCCAGCAGCGGACAGGGGAGGAACGAGCAGTACTTC. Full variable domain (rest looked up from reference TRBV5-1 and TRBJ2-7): KAGVTQTPRYLIKTRGQQVTLSCSPISGHRSVSWYQQTPGQGLQFLFEYFSETQRNKGNFPGRFSGRQFSNSRSEMNVSTLELGDSALYLCASSGQGRNEQYFGPGTRLTVT.

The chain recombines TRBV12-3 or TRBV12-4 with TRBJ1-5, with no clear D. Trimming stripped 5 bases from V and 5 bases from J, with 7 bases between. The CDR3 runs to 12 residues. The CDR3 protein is CASSEPYQPQHF. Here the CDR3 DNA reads TGTGCCAGCAGTGAACCCTATCAGCCCCAGCATTTT.

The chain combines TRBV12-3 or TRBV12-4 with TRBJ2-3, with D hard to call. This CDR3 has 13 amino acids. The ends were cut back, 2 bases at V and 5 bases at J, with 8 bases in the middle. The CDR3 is CASSLRKGDTQYF. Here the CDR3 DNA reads TGTGCCAGCAGTTTAAGGAAAGGAGATACGCAGTATTTT.

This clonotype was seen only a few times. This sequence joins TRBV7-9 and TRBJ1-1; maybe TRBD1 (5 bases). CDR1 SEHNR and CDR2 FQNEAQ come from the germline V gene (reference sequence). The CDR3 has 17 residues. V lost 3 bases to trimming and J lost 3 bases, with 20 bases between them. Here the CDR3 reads CASSLSGPREMDTEAFF. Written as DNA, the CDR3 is TGTGCCAGCAGCTTGTCAGGGCCCAGGGAGATGGACACTGAAGCTTTCTTT.

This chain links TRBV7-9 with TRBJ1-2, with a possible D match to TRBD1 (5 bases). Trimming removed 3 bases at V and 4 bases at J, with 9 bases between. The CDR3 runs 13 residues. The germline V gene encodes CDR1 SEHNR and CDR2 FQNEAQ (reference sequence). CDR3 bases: TGTGCCAGCAGCTTCGAAGGGGTCTATGGCTACACCTTC. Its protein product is CASSFEGVYGYTF.

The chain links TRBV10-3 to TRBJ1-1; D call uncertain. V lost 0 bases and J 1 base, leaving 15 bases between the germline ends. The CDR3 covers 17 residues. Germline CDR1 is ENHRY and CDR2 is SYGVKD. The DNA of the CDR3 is TGTGCCATCAGTGAGTCCGCCAGGTTTAGTGGGAACACTGAAGCTTTCTTT. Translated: CAISESARFSGNTEAFF.

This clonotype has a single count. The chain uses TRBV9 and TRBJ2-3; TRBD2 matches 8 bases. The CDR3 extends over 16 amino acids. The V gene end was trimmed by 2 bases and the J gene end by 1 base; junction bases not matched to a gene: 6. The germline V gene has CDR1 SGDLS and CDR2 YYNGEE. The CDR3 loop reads CASSVGGRTGTDTQYF. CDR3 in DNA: TGTGCCAGCAGCGTGGGCGGGAGGACGGGCACAGATACGCAGTATTTT.